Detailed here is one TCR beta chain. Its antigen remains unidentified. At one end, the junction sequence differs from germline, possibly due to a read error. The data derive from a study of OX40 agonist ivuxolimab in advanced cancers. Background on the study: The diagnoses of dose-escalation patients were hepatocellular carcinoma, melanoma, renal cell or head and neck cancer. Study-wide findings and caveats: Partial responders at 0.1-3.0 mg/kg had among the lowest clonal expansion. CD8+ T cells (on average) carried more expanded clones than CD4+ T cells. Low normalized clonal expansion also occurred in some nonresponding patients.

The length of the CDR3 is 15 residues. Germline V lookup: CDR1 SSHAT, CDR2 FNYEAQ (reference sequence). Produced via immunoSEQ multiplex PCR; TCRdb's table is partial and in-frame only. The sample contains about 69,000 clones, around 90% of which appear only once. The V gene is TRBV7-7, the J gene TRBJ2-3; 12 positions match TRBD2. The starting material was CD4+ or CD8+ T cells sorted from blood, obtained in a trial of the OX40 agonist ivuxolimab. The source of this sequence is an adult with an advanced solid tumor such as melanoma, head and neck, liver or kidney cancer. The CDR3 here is CASSPTSGGPDTQYF. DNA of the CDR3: TGTGCTAGCAGCCCTACTAGCGGGGGGCCAGATACGCAGTATTTT.